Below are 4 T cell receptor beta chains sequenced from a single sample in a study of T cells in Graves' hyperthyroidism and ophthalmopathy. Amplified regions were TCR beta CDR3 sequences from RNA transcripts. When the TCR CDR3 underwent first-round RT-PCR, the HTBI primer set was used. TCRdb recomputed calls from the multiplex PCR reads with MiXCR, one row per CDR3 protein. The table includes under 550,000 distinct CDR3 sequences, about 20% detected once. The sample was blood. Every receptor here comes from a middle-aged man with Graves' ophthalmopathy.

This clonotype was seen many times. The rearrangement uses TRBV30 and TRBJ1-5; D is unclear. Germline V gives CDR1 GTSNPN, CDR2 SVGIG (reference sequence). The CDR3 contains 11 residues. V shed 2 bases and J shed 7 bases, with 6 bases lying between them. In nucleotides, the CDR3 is TGTGCCTGGAGTTATGGACAGCCCCAGCATTTT. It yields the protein CAWSYGQPQHF. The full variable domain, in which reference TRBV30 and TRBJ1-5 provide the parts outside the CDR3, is SQTIHQWPATLVQPVGSPLSLECTVEGTSNPNLYWYRQAAGRGLQLLFYSVGIGQISSEVPQNLSASRPQDRQFILSSKKLLLSDSGFYLCAWSYGQPQHFGDGTRLSIL.

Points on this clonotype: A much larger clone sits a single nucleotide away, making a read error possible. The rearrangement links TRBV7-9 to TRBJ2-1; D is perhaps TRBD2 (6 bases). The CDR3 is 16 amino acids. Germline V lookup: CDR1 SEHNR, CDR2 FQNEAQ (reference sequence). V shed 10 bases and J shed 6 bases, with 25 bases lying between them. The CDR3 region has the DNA TGTGCCATTCTTAGAATGGCGGGGAAGTTTATCAATGAGCAGTTCTTC. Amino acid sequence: CAILRMAGKFINEQFF.

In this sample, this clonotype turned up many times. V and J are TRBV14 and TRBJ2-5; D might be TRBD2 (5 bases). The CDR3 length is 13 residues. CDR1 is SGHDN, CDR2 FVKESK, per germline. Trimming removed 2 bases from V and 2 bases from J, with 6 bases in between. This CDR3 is CASSQRTQETQYF. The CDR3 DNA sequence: TGTGCCAGCAGCCAACGGACTCAAGAGACCCAGTACTTC. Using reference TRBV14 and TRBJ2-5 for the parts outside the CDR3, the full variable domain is EAGVTQFPSHSVIEKGQTVTLRCDPISGHDNLYWYRRVMGKEIKFLLHFVKESKQDESGMPNNRFLAERTGGTYSTLKVQPAELEDSGVYFCASSQRTQETQYFGPGTRLLVL.

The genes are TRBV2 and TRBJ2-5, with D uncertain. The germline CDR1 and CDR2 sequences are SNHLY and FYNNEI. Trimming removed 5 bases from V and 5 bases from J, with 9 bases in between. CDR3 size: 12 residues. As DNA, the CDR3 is TGTGCCAGCAGTCCATGGACCGAGACCCAGTACTTC. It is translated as CASSPWTETQYF.